This passage covers 14 T cell receptor beta chains from one sample sequenced in a study of blood T cell repertoires in COVID-19. Clones were sequenced by immunoSEQ multiplex PCR, and TCRdb holds only the in-frame ones, with some missing. This sample has some 300,000 clones; roughly 90% occur once, and the top ten carry 1.5% to 2%. The source material was PBMCs or T cells enriched from blood (not recorded which). These receptors were collected from a woman in her thirties or forties who had recovered from COVID-19.

V gene TRBV11-2 combines with J gene TRBJ1-3; D is uncertain. This CDR3 comprises 15 residues. CDR1 is SGHAT, CDR2 FQNNGV, per germline. V was pared by 0 bases and J by 0 bases, with 6 bases between. Here the CDR3 DNA reads TGTGCCAGCAGCTTAGATGGGAGCTCTGGAAACACCATATATTTT. It codes for CASSLDGSSGNTIYF.

The rearrangement uses TRBV5-1 and TRBJ2-3, with D perhaps matching TRBD2 (6 bases). The length of the CDR3 is 14 residues. Trimming took off 0 bases at V and 5 bases at J, with 10 bases between the two ends. CDR1 and CDR2 (germline): SGHRS, YFSETQ. As DNA, the CDR3 is TGCGCCAGCAGCTTGGCCGGGGGTGGAGATACGCAGTATTTT. Translation gives CASSLAGGGDTQYF.

The V call is TRBV18, the J call TRBJ1-1; the D gene is possibly TRBD1 (5 bases). V gave up 0 bases and J gave up 4 bases, with 9 bases separating them. Looked up from germline, CDR1 is KGHSH and CDR2 is LQKENI. The CDR3 spans 14 residues. The CDR3 nucleotides read TGTGCCAGCTCACCACCGATCACAGGCACTGAAGCTTTCTTT. Amino acid sequence: CASSPPITGTEAFF.

The V and J genes are TRBV5-1 and TRBJ2-3, with TRBD1 matching over 7 bases. V shed 7 bases, J shed 8 bases, and the junction held 13 bases outside the gene matches. Germline-derived CDR1 and CDR2 are SGHRS and YFSETQ. This CDR3 is 14 amino acids long. CDR3 DNA sequence: TGCGCCAGCGCCGAACAGGGGATTAGGGGTACGCAGTATTTT. The encoded protein is CASAEQGIRGTQYF.

This clone appeared a single time. This chain uses TRBV19 with TRBJ1-1; 8 nucleotides agree with TRBD1. Looked up from germline, CDR1 is LNHDA and CDR2 is SQIVND (reference sequence). Trimming at V came to 4 bases and at J to 5 bases, leaving 6 bases not matched to a gene. There are 14 residues in the CDR3. The CDR3 here is CASSTDRELTEAFF. DNA of the CDR3: TGTGCCAGTAGTACGGACAGGGAACTGACTGAAGCTTTCTTT.

This clone has just a few counts. The CDR3 region is CASSLTSGLARYSSREQFF. For the CDR3, the DNA is TGTGCCAGCAGCTTGACATCGGGACTAGCGCGCTACTCCTCAAGGGAGCAGTTCTTC. This sequence joins TRBV7-2 and TRBJ2-1, with 10 bases identical to TRBD2. The V segment lost 3 bases and the J segment 10 bases; nucleotides outside the gene matches: 21. This CDR3 contains 19 residues. The germline gives CDR1 SGHTA, CDR2 FQGNSA. The full variable domain, its missing parts supplied by reference TRBV7-2 and TRBJ2-1, is GAGVSQSPSNKVTEKGKDVELRCDPISGHTALYWYRQSLGQGLEFLIYFQGNSAPDKSGLPSDRFSAERTGGSVSTLTIQRTQQEDSAVYLCASSLTSGLARYSSREQFFGPGTRLTVL.

J is TRBJ1-3 and V is TRBV7-9; D gene unclear. Germline V CDR1 and CDR2: SEHNR, FQNEAQ (reference sequence). V was shortened by 5 bases and J by 5 bases, with 7 bases between the two germline ends. The CDR3 contains 12 residues. Written as DNA, the CDR3 is TGTGCCAGCAGCCGAGGCAGAAACACCATATATTTT. Residues: CASSRGRNTIYF.

There are a few counts of this clone. The chain employs TRBV5-4 and TRBJ2-3, with D unresolved. Germline loops: CDR1 SGHNT, CDR2 YYREEE (reference sequence). The germline V and J ends were trimmed by 1 base and 5 bases, with 8 bases remaining between them. The CDR3 covers 13 residues. This CDR3 is CASSLPGRDTQYF. The CDR3 coding sequence is TGTGCCAGCAGCTTGCCCGGTAGAGATACGCAGTATTTT.

This chain connects TRBV27 to TRBJ2-7; TRBD1 aligns across 9 bases. J was trimmed by 1 base and V by 5 bases; bases with no gene match: 6. The CDR3 is 15 residues long. The germline V gene encodes CDR1 MNHEY and CDR2 SMNVEV (reference sequence). CDR3 sequence (DNA): TGTGCCAGCAGTCCGCCCGGGACAGGGTCCTACGAGCAGTACTTC. It encodes CASSPPGTGSYEQYF.

This clone was found once. The V call is TRBV12-3 or TRBV12-4, the J call TRBJ1-2; D possibly corresponds to TRBD1 (5 bases). This CDR3 has 13 residues. The ends were cut back, 4 bases at V and 8 bases at J, with 14 bases in the middle. CDR3 residues: CASSSETGLGYTF. The CDR3 bases are TGTGCCAGCAGTTCCGAAACAGGTTTAGGCTACACCTTC.

The V and J genes are TRBV21-1 and TRBJ1-2; the listed D gene, TRBD1, was not tested against the DNA. TRBV21-1 is tagged as a pseudogene. The CDR3 sequence is 15 residues long. The CDR3 spells CASSALYRGLYGYTF. CDR3 DNA sequence: TGTGCCAGCAGCGCCTTATACAGGGGTCTCTATGGCTACACCTTC.

In its sample, this clone was seen once. This rearrangement joins TRBV5-1 to TRBJ1-1; possibly TRBD1 for D (5 bases). V gave up 5 bases and J gave up 2 bases, with 10 bases separating them. This CDR3 is built from 13 residues. Germline CDR1 and CDR2: SGHRS and YFSETQ. In DNA form, the CDR3 reads TGCGCCAGCAGAAATCAGGGTAACACTGAAGCTTTCTTT. Its protein product is CASRNQGNTEAFF.

There are a few counts of this clone. This CDR3 reads CASSMAPGSGNTIYF. The CDR3 nucleotides are TGTGCCAGTAGTATGGCTCCGGGATCTGGAAACACCATATATTTT. This chain connects TRBV19 to TRBJ1-3; D not resolved. Germline V gives CDR1 LNHDA, CDR2 SQIVND (reference sequence). CDR3 length equals 15 residues. The V end was cut by 3 bases, the J end by 1 base, with 10 bases between.

For this clone: It is unclear where the CDR3 begins or ends on the DNA, so no DNA is shown, and the CDR3 is as TCRdb lists it. The chain links TRBV21-1 to TRBJ2-7; TRBD1, the table's D call, lacks a check against the DNA. TRBV21-1 is an annotated pseudogene. The CDR3 is made up of 17 amino acids, end residues included. Here the CDR3 reads CASSKSQVARGTYEQYF.